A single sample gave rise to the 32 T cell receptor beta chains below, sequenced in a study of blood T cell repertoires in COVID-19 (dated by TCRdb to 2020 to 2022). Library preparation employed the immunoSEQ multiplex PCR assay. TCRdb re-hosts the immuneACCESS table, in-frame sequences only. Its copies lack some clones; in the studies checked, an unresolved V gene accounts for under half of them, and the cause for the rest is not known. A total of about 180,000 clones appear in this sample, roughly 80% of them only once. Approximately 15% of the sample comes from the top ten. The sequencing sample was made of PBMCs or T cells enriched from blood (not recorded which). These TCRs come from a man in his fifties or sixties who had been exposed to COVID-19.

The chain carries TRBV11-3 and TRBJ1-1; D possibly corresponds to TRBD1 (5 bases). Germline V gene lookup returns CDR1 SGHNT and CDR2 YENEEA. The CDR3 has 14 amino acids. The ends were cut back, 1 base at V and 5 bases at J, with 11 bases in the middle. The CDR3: CASSLGSGRTEAFF. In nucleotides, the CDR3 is TGTGCCAGCAGCTTAGGATCAGGGCGAACTGAAGCTTTCTTT.

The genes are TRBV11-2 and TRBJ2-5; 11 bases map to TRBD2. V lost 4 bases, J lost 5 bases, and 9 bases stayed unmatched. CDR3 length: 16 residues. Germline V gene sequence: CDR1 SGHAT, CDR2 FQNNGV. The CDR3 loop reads CASSSGLAGTGETQYF. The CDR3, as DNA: TGTGCCAGCAGCTCCGGACTAGCGGGCACGGGTGAGACCCAGTACTTC.

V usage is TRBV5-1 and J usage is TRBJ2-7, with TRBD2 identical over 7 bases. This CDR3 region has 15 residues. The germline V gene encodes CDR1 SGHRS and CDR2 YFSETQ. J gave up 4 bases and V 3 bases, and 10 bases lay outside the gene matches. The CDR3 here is CASSSGGGQLYEQYF. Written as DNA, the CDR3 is TGCGCCAGCAGCTCGGGGGGAGGGCAGCTTTACGAGCAGTACTTC.

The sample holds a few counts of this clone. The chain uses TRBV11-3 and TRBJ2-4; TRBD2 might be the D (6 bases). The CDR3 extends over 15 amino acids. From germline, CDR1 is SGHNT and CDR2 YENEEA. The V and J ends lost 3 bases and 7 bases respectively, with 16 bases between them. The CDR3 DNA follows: TGTGCCAGCAGCTTCCAGGCCACTGCGGGGAACATTCAGTACTTC. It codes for CASSFQATAGNIQYF.

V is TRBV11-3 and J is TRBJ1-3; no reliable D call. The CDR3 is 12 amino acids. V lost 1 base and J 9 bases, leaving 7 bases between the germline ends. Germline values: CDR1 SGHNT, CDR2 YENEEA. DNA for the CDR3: TGTGCCAGCAGCTTAGCAGGTTCCACCATATATTTT. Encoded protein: CASSLAGSTIYF.

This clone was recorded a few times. Here the CDR3 DNA reads TGTGCCAGCAGCCAAGATCTTCTGAGACAGGGGACTTCACCCCTCCACTTT. It specifies CASSQDLLRQGTSPLHF. The chain links TRBV3-1 (or the pseudogene TRBV3-2) to TRBJ1-6; 8 bases align to TRBD1. Germline values: CDR1 LGHDT, CDR2 YNNKEL (reference sequence). The CDR3 is 17 residues long. V gave up 0 bases and J gave up 9 bases; unmatched junction bases: 10.

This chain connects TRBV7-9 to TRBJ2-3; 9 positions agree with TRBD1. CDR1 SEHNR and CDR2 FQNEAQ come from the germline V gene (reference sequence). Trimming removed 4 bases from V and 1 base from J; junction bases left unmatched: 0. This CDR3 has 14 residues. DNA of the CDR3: TGTGCCAGCAGCTGGGACAGGGGCACAGATACGCAGTATTTT. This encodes CASSWDRGTDTQYF.

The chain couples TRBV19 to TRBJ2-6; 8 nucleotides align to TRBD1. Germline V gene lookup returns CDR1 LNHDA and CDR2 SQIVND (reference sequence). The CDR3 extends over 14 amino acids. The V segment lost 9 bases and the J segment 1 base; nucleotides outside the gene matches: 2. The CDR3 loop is CASWTGSGANVLTF. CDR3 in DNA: TGTGCCAGCTGGACAGGGTCTGGGGCCAACGTCCTGACTTTC.

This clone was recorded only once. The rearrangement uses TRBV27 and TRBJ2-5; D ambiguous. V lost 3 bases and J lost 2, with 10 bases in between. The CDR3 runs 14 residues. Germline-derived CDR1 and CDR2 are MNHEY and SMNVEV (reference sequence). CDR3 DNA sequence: TGTGCCAGCAGTTTGGGCACGTCACAAGAGACCCAGTACTTC. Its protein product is CASSLGTSQETQYF.

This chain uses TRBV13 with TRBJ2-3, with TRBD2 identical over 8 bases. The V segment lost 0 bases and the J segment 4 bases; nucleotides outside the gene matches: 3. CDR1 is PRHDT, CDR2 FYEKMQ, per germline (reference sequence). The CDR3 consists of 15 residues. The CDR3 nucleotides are TGTGCCAGCAGCTTAGGGTCGGGAGGGGCAGATACGCAGTATTTT. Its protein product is CASSLGSGGADTQYF.

CDR3 DNA: TGTGCCAGCAGCTTAAGCACAGGGGGCACTGAAGCTTTCTTT. As protein: CASSLSTGGTEAFF. The genes are TRBV7-2 and TRBJ1-1; 8 nucleotides agree with TRBD1. The germline gives CDR1 SGHTA, CDR2 FQGNSA. There are 14 residues in the CDR3. The V gene end was trimmed by 2 bases and the J gene end by 4 bases; junction bases not matched to a gene: 3.

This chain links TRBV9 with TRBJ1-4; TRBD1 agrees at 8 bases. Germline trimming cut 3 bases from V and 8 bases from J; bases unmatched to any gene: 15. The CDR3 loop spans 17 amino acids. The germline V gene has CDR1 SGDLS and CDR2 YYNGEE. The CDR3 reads CASSEGIQGAGKEKLFF. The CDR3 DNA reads TGTGCCAGCAGCGAAGGGATTCAGGGGGCGGGGAAGGAAAAACTGTTTTTT.

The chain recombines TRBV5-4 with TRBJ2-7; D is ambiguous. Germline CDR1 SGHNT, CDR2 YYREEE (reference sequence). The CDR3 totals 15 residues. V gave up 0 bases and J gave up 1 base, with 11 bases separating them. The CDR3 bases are TGTGCCAGCAGCTTGGATTGGGCCCAATCCTACGAGCAGTACTTC. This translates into CASSLDWAQSYEQYF.

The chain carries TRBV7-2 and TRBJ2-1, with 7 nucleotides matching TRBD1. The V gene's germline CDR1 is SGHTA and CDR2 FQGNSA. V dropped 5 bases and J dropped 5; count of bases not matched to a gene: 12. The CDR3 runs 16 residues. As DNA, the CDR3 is TGTGCCAGCAGCACCCGACAGGGAATAGGGCACAATGAGCAGTTCTTC. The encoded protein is CASSTRQGIGHNEQFF.

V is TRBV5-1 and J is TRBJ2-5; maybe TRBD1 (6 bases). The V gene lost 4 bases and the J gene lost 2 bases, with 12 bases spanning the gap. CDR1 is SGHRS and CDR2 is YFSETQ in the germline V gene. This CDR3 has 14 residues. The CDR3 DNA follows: TGCGCCAGCAGCATCCAGGGGTCTCAAGAGACCCAGTACTTC. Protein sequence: CASSIQGSQETQYF.

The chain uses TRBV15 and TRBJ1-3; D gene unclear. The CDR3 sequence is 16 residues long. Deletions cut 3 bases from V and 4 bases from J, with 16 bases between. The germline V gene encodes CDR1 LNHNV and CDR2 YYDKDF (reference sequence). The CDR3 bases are TGTGCCACCAGCAGGGGTACGGCACAGCGGGGAAACACCATATATTTT. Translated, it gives CATSRGTAQRGNTIYF.

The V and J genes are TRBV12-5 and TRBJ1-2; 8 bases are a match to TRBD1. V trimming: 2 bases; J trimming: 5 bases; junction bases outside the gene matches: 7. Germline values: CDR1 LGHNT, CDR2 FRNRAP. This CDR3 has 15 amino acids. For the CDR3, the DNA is TGTGCTAGTGGTTTGAAAAGACAGGGGTCTTATGGCTACACCTTC. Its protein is CASGLKRQGSYGYTF.

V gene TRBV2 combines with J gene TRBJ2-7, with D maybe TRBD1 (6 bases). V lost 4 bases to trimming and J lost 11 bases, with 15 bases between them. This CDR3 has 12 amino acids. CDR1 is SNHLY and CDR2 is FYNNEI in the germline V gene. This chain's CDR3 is CASSVRQADEYF. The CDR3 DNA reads TGTGCCAGCAGTGTAAGACAGGCCGACGAGTACTTC.

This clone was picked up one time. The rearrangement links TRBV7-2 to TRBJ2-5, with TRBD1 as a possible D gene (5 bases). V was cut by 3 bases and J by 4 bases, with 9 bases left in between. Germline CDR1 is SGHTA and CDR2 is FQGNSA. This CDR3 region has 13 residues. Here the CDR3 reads CASSLPGLETQYF. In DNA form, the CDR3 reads TGTGCCAGCAGCTTGCCAGGGCTAGAGACCCAGTACTTC.

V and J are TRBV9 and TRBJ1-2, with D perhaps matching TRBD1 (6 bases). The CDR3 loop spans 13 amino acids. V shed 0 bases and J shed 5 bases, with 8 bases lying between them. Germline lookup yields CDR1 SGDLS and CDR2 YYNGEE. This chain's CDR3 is CASSVDTGYGYTF. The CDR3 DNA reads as TGTGCCAGCAGCGTAGATACAGGGTATGGCTACACCTTC. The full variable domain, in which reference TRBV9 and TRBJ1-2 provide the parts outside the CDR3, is DSGVTQTPKHLITATGQRVTLRCSPRSGDLSVYWYQQSLDQGLQFLIQYYNGEERAKGNILERFSAQQFPDLHSELNLSSLELGDSALYFCASSVDTGYGYTFGSGTRLTVV.

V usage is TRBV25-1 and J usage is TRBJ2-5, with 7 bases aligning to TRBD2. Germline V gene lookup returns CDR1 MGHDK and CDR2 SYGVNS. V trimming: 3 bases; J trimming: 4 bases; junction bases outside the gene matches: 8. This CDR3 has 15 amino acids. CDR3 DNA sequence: TGTGCCAGCAGTGATCCCGGTGGGAGGGGAGAGACCCAGTACTTC. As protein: CASSDPGGRGETQYF.

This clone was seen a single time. The CDR3 spells CASSQLAGVSNEQFF. CDR3 coding DNA: TGTGCCAGCAGCCAACTAGCGGGAGTCTCCAATGAGCAGTTCTTC. The chain has TRBV9 and TRBJ2-1, with 11 bases fitting TRBD2. CDR3 length: 15 residues. The junction had 6 bases not matched to a gene; V was cut back by 4 bases and J by 6 bases. Germline CDR1 reads SGDLS; CDR2 reads YYNGEE.

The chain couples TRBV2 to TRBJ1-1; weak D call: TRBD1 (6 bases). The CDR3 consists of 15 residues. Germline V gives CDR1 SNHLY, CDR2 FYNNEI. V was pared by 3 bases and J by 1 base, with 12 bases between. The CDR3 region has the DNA TGTGCCAGCAGTGAGAGGGGGGGCCCGAACACTGAAGCTTTCTTT. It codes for CASSERGGPNTEAFF.

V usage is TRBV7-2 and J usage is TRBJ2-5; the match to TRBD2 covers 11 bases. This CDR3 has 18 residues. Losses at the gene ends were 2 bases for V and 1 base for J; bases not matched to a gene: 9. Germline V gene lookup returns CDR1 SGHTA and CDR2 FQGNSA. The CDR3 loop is CASSLSSRLAGTQETQYF. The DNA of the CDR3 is TGTGCCAGCAGCTTATCTTCTCGACTAGCGGGGACCCAAGAGACCCAGTACTTC.

This CDR3 is CASSDTVGYTF. CDR3 DNA: TGTGCCAGCAGCGATACTGTCGGCTACACCTTC. The chain couples TRBV6-5 to TRBJ1-2; D is unclear. Trimming took 6 bases from V and 8 from J, leaving 10 bases between them. Per germline, CDR1 MNHEY and CDR2 SVGAGI. The CDR3 covers 11 residues.

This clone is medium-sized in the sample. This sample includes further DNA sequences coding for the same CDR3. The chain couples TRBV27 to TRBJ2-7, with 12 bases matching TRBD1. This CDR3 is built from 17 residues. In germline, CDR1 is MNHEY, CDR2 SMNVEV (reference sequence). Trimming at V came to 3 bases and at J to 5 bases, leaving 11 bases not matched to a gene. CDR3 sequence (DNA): TGTGCCAGCAGTTTCACCCCGCCGGGACAGGGGGCCAACGAGCAGTACTTC. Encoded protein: CASSFTPPGQGANEQYF.

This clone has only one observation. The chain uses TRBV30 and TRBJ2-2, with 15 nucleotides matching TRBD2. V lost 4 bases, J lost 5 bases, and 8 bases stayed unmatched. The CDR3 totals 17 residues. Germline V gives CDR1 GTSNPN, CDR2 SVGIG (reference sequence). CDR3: CAWTTGLAGGRTGELFF. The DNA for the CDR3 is TGTGCCTGGACTACGGGACTAGCGGGAGGTCGTACCGGGGAGCTGTTTTTT.

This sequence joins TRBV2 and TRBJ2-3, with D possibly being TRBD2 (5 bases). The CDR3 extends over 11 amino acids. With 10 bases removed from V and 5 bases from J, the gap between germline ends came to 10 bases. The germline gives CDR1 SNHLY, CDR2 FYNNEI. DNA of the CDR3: TGTGCCACCCGGCGGGTAGATACGCAGTATTTT. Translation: CATRRVDTQYF.

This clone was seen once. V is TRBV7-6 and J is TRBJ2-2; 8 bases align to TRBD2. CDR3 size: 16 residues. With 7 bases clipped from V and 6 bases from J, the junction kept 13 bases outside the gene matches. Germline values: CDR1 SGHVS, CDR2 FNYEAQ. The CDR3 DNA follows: TGTGCCAGCACCGTCGCCGGGGGGGGAGTGGCCGGGGAGCTGTTTTTT. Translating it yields CASTVAGGGVAGELFF.

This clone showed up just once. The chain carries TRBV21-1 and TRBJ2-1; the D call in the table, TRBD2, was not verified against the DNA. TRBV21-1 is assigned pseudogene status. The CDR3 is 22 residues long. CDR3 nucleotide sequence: TGTGCCAGTGAAGACAGGGGGCTCTCCCGGACTAGCGGACGAGGGTCCTACAATGTGAAGTTCTTC. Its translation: CASEDRGLSRTSGRGSYNVKFF.

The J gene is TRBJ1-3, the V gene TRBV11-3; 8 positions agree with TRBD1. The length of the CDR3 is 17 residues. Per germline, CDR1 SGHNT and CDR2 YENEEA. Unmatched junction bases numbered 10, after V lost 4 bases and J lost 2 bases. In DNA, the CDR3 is TGTGCCAGCAGCTCCGCTAGACAGGGGAGAGCTGGAAACACCATATATTTT. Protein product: CASSSARQGRAGNTIYF.

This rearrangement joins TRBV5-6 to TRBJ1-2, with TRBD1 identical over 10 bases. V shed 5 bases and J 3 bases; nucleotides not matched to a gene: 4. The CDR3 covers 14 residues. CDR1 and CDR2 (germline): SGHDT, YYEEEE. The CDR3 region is CASRKTGGDYGYTF. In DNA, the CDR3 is TGTGCCAGCAGAAAGACAGGGGGCGACTATGGCTACACCTTC.